The 9 T cell receptor beta chains given below trace back to one sample, sequenced in a study of shared clonotypes between healthy human individuals (dated by TCRdb to about 2020). Library prep was done by the immunoSEQ multiplex PCR assay. TCRdb limited this immuneACCESS table to in-frame rearrangements with V and J called. A share of clones is missing; checked studies link under half to unresolved V genes, and the rest is unexplained. Across this sample there are 1.4 million or so clones, with approximately 98.5% seen only once. About 0.4% of the sample comes from the top ten. The sequencing sample was made of naive CD4+ T cells sorted from blood. Reading the label with the study, this specimen's cell subset or site is: CD45RA+ positively selected. The origin of the receptors is a man in his thirties or forties in good health.

The chain uses TRBV5-1 and TRBJ2-2, with D possibly TRBD1 on 6 matching bases. Germline CDR1 and CDR2: SGHRS and YFSETQ. The CDR3 covers 13 residues. V lost 5 bases and J lost 7, with 12 bases in between. CDR3 sequence (DNA): TGCGCCAGCAGTTTAGGACAGTACGGGGAGCTGTTTTTT. Translation gives CASSLGQYGELFF.

The V call is TRBV29-1, the J call TRBJ1-1; TRBD1 is a possible D gene (5 bases). Germline CDR1 SQVTM, CDR2 ANQGSEA. The CDR3 loop spans 13 amino acids. Trimming left V 5 bases short and J 3 bases short, with 13 bases between. CDR3 coding DNA: TGCAGCGTTTCCCAGGGAGTGCACACTGAAGCTTTCTTT. It encodes CSVSQGVHTEAFF.

The rearrangement links TRBV7-9 to TRBJ2-1, with a possible D match to TRBD2 (6 bases). Trimming cost V 1 base and J 4 bases, with 11 bases left between them. The CDR3 contains 15 residues. The germline gives CDR1 SEHNR, CDR2 FQNEAQ (reference sequence). The CDR3 DNA follows: TGTGCCAGCAGCTTAGTTGGGCGGGGATACAATGAGCAGTTCTTC. Protein: CASSLVGRGYNEQFF.

The rearrangement joins TRBV21-1 to TRBJ1-3. TRBV21-1 is a pseudogene locus. This CDR3 contains 13 residues. The CDR3 bases are TGTGCCAGCAGCATACTCGAGGGGAACACCATATATTTT. This sequence encodes CASSILEGNTIYF.

The chain recombines TRBV28 with TRBJ2-2; D might be TRBD1 or TRBD2, each matching 6 bases. V was shortened by 3 bases and J by 4 bases, with 15 bases between the two germline ends. Germline V gene sequence: CDR1 MDHEN, CDR2 SYDVKM. CDR3 size: 16 residues. CDR3 DNA sequence: TGTGCCAGCAGTTTGCCCGGGGGCCGGAGCACCGGGGAGCTGTTTTTT. Encoded protein: CASSLPGGRSTGELFF.

The chain recombines TRBV5-1 with TRBJ1-2; D may be TRBD1 (6 bases). The V gene's germline CDR1 is SGHRS and CDR2 YFSETQ. V was shortened by 3 bases and J by 4 bases, with 19 bases between the two germline ends. The CDR3 totals 16 residues. The CDR3 sequence is CASSSTGTPERYGYTF. CDR3 sequence (DNA): TGCGCCAGCAGCTCAACCGGGACACCGGAACGCTATGGCTACACCTTC.

The CDR3 bases are TGTGCCAGCAGTCAGCGGGAGTGGTCCTACGAGCAGTACTTC. This sequence encodes CASSQREWSYEQYF. The chain has TRBV6-1 and TRBJ2-7, with TRBD2 matching over 8 bases. CDR1 MNHNS and CDR2 SASEGT come from the germline V gene. The V gene end was trimmed by 5 bases and the J gene end by 1 base; junction bases not matched to a gene: 4. The CDR3 sequence is 14 residues long.

Concerning this clone itself: The sample has other DNA sequences that encode this CDR3 too. The chain employs TRBV9 and TRBJ2-6; D unresolved. CDR1 and CDR2 from the germline V gene are SGDLS and YYNGEE. V lost 4 bases, J lost 4 bases, and 6 bases lay in between. The CDR3 is 13 amino acids. This chain's CDR3 is CASSPSGANVLTF. The CDR3 nucleotides are TGTGCCAGCAGCCCTTCCGGGGCCAACGTCCTGACTTTC.

This chain links TRBV30 with TRBJ2-7; D not certain. CDR3 size: 13 residues. Germline assignment: CDR1 GTSNPN and CDR2 SVGIG (reference sequence). Between the trimmed V and J ends, which lost 1 base and 2 bases, there was a span of 9 bases. The CDR3 is CAWSGPWTYEQYF. The CDR3 bases are TGTGCCTGGAGTGGTCCCTGGACCTACGAGCAGTACTTC.